This TCR beta chain was observed in a study of T cell repertoires in cytomegalovirus infection. Study background: Public TCR beta signature analysis indicated the presence of both CMV infection and matching HLA type. Findings of the study overall: Cumulative frequency of public TCR beta families picked out carriers of CMV plus the relevant HLA. What dominated the ex vivo response were HLA-C-restricted CMV-specific TCR beta clonotypes.

In regard to this clonotype: Its antigen remains unidentified.

TCRdb redid the calling of the reads with MiXCR, one entry per CDR3 protein. The data contain 270,000 or so distinct CDR3 sequences, more than 15% of them singletons. The source material was CD8+ T cells from PBMCs. This receptor was taken from a human donor in good health (CMV status not recorded). Some clones in this sample may be carry-over from other donors' samples.

CDR3 region: CASSETDRGNTEAFF. CDR3 DNA: TGTGCCAGCAGTGAAACCGACAGGGGGAACACTGAAGCTTTCTTT. The chain employs TRBV2 and TRBJ1-1; 8 nucleotides agree with TRBD1. Germline assignment: CDR1 SNHLY and CDR2 FYNNEI. The CDR3 runs to 15 residues. V was pared by 2 bases and J by 1 base, with 3 bases of the junction left unmatched.